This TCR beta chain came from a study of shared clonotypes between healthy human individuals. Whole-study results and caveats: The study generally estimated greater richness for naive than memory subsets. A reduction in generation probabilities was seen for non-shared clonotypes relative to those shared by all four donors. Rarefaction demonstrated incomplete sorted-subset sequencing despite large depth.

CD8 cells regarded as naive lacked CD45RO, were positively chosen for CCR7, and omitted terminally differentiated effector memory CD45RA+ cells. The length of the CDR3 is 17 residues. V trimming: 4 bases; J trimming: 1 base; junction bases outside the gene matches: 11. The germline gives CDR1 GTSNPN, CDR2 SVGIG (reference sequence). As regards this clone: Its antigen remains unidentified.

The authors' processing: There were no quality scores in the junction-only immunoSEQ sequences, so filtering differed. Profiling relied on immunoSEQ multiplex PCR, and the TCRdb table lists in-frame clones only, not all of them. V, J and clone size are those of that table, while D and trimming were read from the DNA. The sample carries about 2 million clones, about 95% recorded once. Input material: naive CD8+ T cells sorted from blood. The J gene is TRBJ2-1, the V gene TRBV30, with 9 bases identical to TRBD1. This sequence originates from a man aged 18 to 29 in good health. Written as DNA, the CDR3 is TGTGCCTGGACAAAGGGACAGGGCCAAATATCCTACAATGAGCAGTTCTTC. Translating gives CAWTKGQGQISYNEQFF. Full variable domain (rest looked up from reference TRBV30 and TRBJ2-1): SQTIHQWPATLVQPVGSPLSLECTVEGTSNPNLYWYRQAAGRGLQLLFYSVGIGQISSEVPQNLSASRPQDRQFILSSKKLLLSDSGFYLCAWTKGQGQISYNEQFFGPGTRLTVL.